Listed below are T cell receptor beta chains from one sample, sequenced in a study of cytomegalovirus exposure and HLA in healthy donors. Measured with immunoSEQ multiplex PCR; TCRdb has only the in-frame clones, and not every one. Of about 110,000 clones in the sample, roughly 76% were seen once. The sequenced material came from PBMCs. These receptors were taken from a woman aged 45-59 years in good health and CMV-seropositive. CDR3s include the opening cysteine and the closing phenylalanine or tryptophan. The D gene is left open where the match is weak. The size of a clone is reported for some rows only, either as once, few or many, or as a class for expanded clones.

CASSLLGGQGDTQYF | TGTGCCAGCAGCTTGCTGGGGGGGCAGGGAGATACGCAGTATTTT | . | TRBJ2-3 | TRBV5-6 | .
CASKGAGGGNEKLFF | TGCGCCAGCAAGGGGGCCGGTGGGGGAAATGAAAAACTGTTTTTT | . | TRBJ1-4 | TRBV5-1 | TRBD1
CASSLLAETQYF | TGTGCCAGCAGCTTACTAGCGGAGACCCAGTACTTC | . | TRBJ2-5 | TRBV7-2 | .
CASSVSGLAGEAVADTQYF | TGTGCCAGCAGCGTATCTGGACTAGCGGGAGAGGCGGTAGCAGATACGCAGTATTTT | . | TRBJ2-3 | TRBV9 | TRBD2
CASSILAGGPNTQYF | TGCGCCAGCAGCATCTTAGCGGGGGGGCCAAATACGCAGTATTTT | . | TRBJ2-3 | TRBV5-1 | TRBD2
CASSTLGQDYYGYTF | TGTGCCAGTAGTACGCTGGGACAGGACTACTATGGCTACACCTTC | . | TRBJ1-2 | TRBV19 | TRBD1
CASSDLRAGGPETQYF | TGTGCCAGCAGTGACTTGAGGGCGGGAGGGCCGGAGACCCAGTACTTC | . | TRBJ2-5 | TRBV6-4 | TRBD2
CASRTSGGGEQFF | TGTGCCAGCAGGACTAGCGGGGGAGGTGAGCAGTTCTTC | once | TRBJ2-1 | TRBV2 | TRBD2
CASSGLAGQETQYF | TGTGCCAGCAGTGGACTAGCGGGCCAAGAGACCCAGTACTTC | . | TRBJ2-5 | TRBV2 | TRBD2
CASSYSSGNTDTQYF | TGTGCCAGCAGTTACTCGAGCGGGAATACAGATACGCAGTATTTT | . | TRBJ2-3 | TRBV6-5 | TRBD2
CASSEAYRGYEQYF | TGTGCCAGCAGTGAAGCGTACAGGGGTTACGAGCAGTACTTC | . | TRBJ2-7 | TRBV6-1 | TRBD1
CATSRDLGQGRNEQFF | TGTGCCACCAGCAGAGATCTTGGGCAGGGAAGAAATGAGCAGTTCTTC | . | TRBJ2-1 | TRBV15 | .
CASSAGSTDTQYF | TGCGCCAGCAGCGCGGGGAGCACAGATACGCAGTATTTT | . | TRBJ2-3 | TRBV5-1 | .
CASREGTGGFTDTQYF | TGTGCCAGCAGGGAGGGGACAGGGGGTTTCACAGATACGCAGTATTTT | . | TRBJ2-3 | TRBV5-4 | TRBD1